A selection of T cell receptor beta chains follows, all from one sample in a study of OX40 agonist ivuxolimab in advanced cancers. Profiling relied on immunoSEQ multiplex PCR, and the TCRdb table lists in-frame clones only, not all of them. The data contain around 58,000 clones, around 83% of them seen just once; the ten biggest clones take up around 27%. This sample comprised CD4+ or CD8+ T cells sorted from blood, obtained in a trial of the OX40 agonist ivuxolimab. The receptors originated from an adult with an advanced solid tumor such as melanoma, head and neck, liver or kidney cancer. The CDR3 runs from the conserved cysteine through the conserved F or W. The order of the fields is clone size, V gene, J gene, D gene, CDR3 DNA, CDR3 protein. The D gene is left open where the match is weak. Clone size is shown for a subset of rows, as once, few, many or a class of expanded clone.

abundance: .
v_gene: TRBV19
j_gene: TRBJ2-1
d_gene: .
CDR3nt: TGTGCCAGTAGTAAGTCGGGGGAACCTAGACGCGAGCAGTTCTTC
CDR3aa: CASSKSGEPRREQFF

abundance: once
v_gene: TRBV29-1
j_gene: TRBJ2-1
d_gene: .
CDR3nt: TGCAGCGAATCCGCAGGGGAAATGGACAATGAGCAGTTCTTC
CDR3aa: CSESAGEMDNEQFF

abundance: .
v_gene: TRBV10-3
j_gene: TRBJ2-7
d_gene: TRBD2
CDR3nt: TGTGCCATCAGCGGGACTAGCGGGAGCCGTACCTACGAGCAGTACTTC
CDR3aa: CAISGTSGSRTYEQYF

abundance: once
v_gene: TRBV5-1
j_gene: TRBJ1-3
d_gene: .
CDR3nt: TGCGCCAGCAGCTTGCAGGGAGGCTTCCCTGGAAACACCATATATTTT
CDR3aa: CASSLQGGFPGNTIYF

abundance: .
v_gene: TRBV11-2
j_gene: TRBJ2-1
d_gene: .
CDR3nt: TGTGCCAGCAGCTTAGGCAGGGGCGGTTACAATGAGCAGTTCTTC
CDR3aa: CASSLGRGGYNEQFF

abundance: .
v_gene: TRBV4-3
j_gene: TRBJ2-1
d_gene: .
CDR3nt: TGCGCCAGCAGCCAATCACCCCTCCCGACCTACAATGAGCAGTTCTTC
CDR3aa: CASSQSPLPTYNEQFF

abundance: once
v_gene: TRBV2
j_gene: TRBJ2-7
d_gene: .
CDR3nt: TGTGCCAGCAGTGAAAGACCTTACTCGAGTGAGCAGTACTTC
CDR3aa: CASSERPYSSEQYF

abundance: .
v_gene: TRBV7-2
j_gene: TRBJ2-7
d_gene: TRBD2
CDR3nt: TGTGCCAGCAGCTCGCGCGGCGGGGGGCGGTACGAGCAGTACTTC
CDR3aa: CASSSRGGGRYEQYF

abundance: .
v_gene: TRBV5-1
j_gene: TRBJ2-3
d_gene: TRBD2
CDR3nt: TGCGCCAGCAGCTTGAGGCTAGCGGGAGGAACAGATACGCAGTATTTT
CDR3aa: CASSLRLAGGTDTQYF

abundance: once
v_gene: TRBV2
j_gene: TRBJ2-5
d_gene: TRBD1
CDR3nt: TGTGCCAGCAGGGTGGGACAGGGCGAGGGGGAGACCCAGTACTTC
CDR3aa: CASRVGQGEGETQYF

abundance: few
v_gene: TRBV6-1
j_gene: TRBJ2-7
d_gene: .
CDR3nt: TGTGCCAGCAGTGTAGAGCCGGGCAGCGGCTACGAGCAGTACTTC
CDR3aa: CASSVEPGSGYEQYF

abundance: .
v_gene: TRBV18
j_gene: TRBJ1-5
d_gene: TRBD1
CDR3nt: TGTGCCAGCTCACCCGGGACAGGGGACCTATTGGCCCAGCATTTT
CDR3aa: CASSPGTGDLLAQHF

abundance: .
v_gene: TRBV7-9
j_gene: TRBJ2-1
d_gene: TRBD2
CDR3nt: TGTGCCAGCAGCCTGGGACTAGAGAATGAGCAGTTCTTC
CDR3aa: CASSLGLENEQFF

abundance: .
v_gene: TRBV6-1
j_gene: TRBJ2-1
d_gene: TRBD2
CDR3nt: TGTGCCACCAAAGGACTAGCGGCGTACAATGAGCAGTTCTTC
CDR3aa: CATKGLAAYNEQFF

abundance: .
v_gene: TRBV28
j_gene: TRBJ1-2
d_gene: TRBD1
CDR3nt: TGTGCCAGCAGTCTGCCGGGACAGGGAATGAACTATGGCTACACCTTC
CDR3aa: CASSLPGQGMNYGYTF

abundance: .
v_gene: TRBV5-4
j_gene: TRBJ1-1
d_gene: .
CDR3nt: TGTGCCAGCGGGCGGAGGGCTCACGGTACTGAAGCTTTCTTT
CDR3aa: CASGRRAHGTEAFF

abundance: .
v_gene: TRBV5-1
j_gene: TRBJ2-5
d_gene: .
CDR3nt: TGCGCCAGCAATGGCAGGGCAGGTTCCCAAGAGACCCAGTACTTC
CDR3aa: CASNGRAGSQETQYF

abundance: .
v_gene: TRBV7-9
j_gene: TRBJ1-4
d_gene: .
CDR3nt: TGTGCCAGCAGCCGCATCCCCCGGGAGCAAAAACTGTTTTTT
CDR3aa: CASSRIPREQKLFF

abundance: .
v_gene: TRBV7-8
j_gene: TRBJ2-2
d_gene: TRBD2
CDR3nt: TGTGCCAGCACACCATACTCCGCGCTAGCGGGATTTAACACCGGGGAGCTGTTTTTT
CDR3aa: CASTPYSALAGFNTGELFF

abundance: .
v_gene: TRBV2
j_gene: TRBJ2-7
d_gene: TRBD1
CDR3nt: TGTGCCAGCAGGGGGGACAGGGACCCTTCCTACGAGCAGTACTTC
CDR3aa: CASRGDRDPSYEQYF

abundance: once
v_gene: TRBV19
j_gene: TRBJ1-2
d_gene: .
CDR3nt: TGTGCCAGTAGTCTTCACCGATCCGCCCCTAACTATGGCTACACCTTC
CDR3aa: CASSLHRSAPNYGYTF

abundance: few
v_gene: TRBV2
j_gene: TRBJ1-1
d_gene: .
CDR3nt: TGTGCCAGCAGTGAAGGGGGGCATACTGAAGCTTTCTTT
CDR3aa: CASSEGGHTEAFF

abundance: .
v_gene: TRBV27
j_gene: TRBJ2-3
d_gene: .
CDR3nt: TGTGCCAGCAGTTGGGCATCAGCTCTAACAGATACGCAGTATTTT
CDR3aa: CASSWASALTDTQYF

abundance: once
v_gene: TRBV7-2
j_gene: TRBJ2-1
d_gene: TRBD1
CDR3nt: TGTGCCAGCAGCTCGACAGGGAATGAGCAGTTCTTC
CDR3aa: CASSSTGNEQFF

abundance: once
v_gene: TRBV25-1
j_gene: TRBJ2-3
d_gene: .
CDR3nt: TGTGCCAGCAGTGAATCCCTTCAGGGCACAGATACGCAGTATTTT
CDR3aa: CASSESLQGTDTQYF

abundance: .
v_gene: TRBV12-5
j_gene: TRBJ2-3
d_gene: .
CDR3nt: TGTGCTAGTGGTTTGGACACAGATACGCAGTATTTT
CDR3aa: CASGLDTDTQYF

abundance: few
v_gene: TRBV9
j_gene: TRBJ1-6
d_gene: TRBD1
CDR3nt: TGTGCCAGCAGCTCTGGGACAGATTCTTATTCACCCCTCCACTTT
CDR3aa: CASSSGTDSYSPLHF

abundance: .
v_gene: TRBV29-1
j_gene: TRBJ1-2
d_gene: .
CDR3nt: TGCAGCGTTGGGTCAAGTAACTATGGCTACACCTTC
CDR3aa: CSVGSSNYGYTF

abundance: .
v_gene: TRBV28
j_gene: TRBJ1-1
d_gene: .
CDR3nt: TGTGCCAGCCAGGGGACTCTTAACACTGAAGCTTTCTTT
CDR3aa: CASQGTLNTEAFF

abundance: .
v_gene: TRBV30
j_gene: TRBJ2-5
d_gene: .
CDR3nt: TGTGCCTGGAGCGGTTCCCGGGAGTTGGAGACCCAGTACTTC
CDR3aa: CAWSGSRELETQYF

abundance: .
v_gene: TRBV27
j_gene: TRBJ2-1
d_gene: TRBD2
CDR3nt: TGTGCCAGCAGTCCGGGACTAGCGGAGGGGGATGAGCAGTTCTTC
CDR3aa: CASSPGLAEGDEQFF

abundance: .
v_gene: TRBV18
j_gene: TRBJ1-2
d_gene: .
CDR3nt: TGTGCCAGCTCTCCCGACCGAGCTAACTATGGCTACACCTTC
CDR3aa: CASSPDRANYGYTF

abundance: .
v_gene: TRBV30
j_gene: TRBJ1-5
d_gene: .
CDR3nt: TGTGCCTGGAGTGCTTTTCAAACCTATAGCAATCAGCCCCAGCATTTT
CDR3aa: CAWSAFQTYSNQPQHF

abundance: once
v_gene: TRBV11-2
j_gene: TRBJ1-3
d_gene: TRBD1
CDR3nt: TGTGCCAGCATGAGGGACAGGGGGTATGGAAACACCATATATTTT
CDR3aa: CASMRDRGYGNTIYF

abundance: .
v_gene: TRBV7-8
j_gene: TRBJ1-4
d_gene: .
CDR3nt: TGTGCCAGCAGCTCCCAGGTTTTTGGTAATGAAAAACTGTTTTTT
CDR3aa: CASSSQVFGNEKLFF

abundance: .
v_gene: TRBV4-2
j_gene: TRBJ1-6
d_gene: TRBD1
CDR3nt: TGTGCCAGCAGCTCGGGACAGGGGTTGGGGAAAAATTCACCCCTCCACTTT
CDR3aa: CASSSGQGLGKNSPLHF

abundance: .
v_gene: TRBV18
j_gene: TRBJ2-2
d_gene: .
CDR3nt: TGTGCCAGCTCACCCCAGGGCCCTGGGGACGGGGAGCTGTTTTTT
CDR3aa: CASSPQGPGDGELFF

abundance: .
v_gene: TRBV19
j_gene: TRBJ1-1
d_gene: .
CDR3nt: TGTGCCAGTATGGAGAACACTGAAGCTTTCTTT
CDR3aa: CASMENTEAFF

abundance: .
v_gene: TRBV10-3
j_gene: TRBJ1-2
d_gene: .
CDR3nt: TGTGCCATCAGGGCGGGGACGGCTCCTAACTATGGCTACACCTTC
CDR3aa: CAIRAGTAPNYGYTF

abundance: .
v_gene: TRBV18
j_gene: TRBJ2-2
d_gene: TRBD1
CDR3nt: TGTGCCAGCTCACGGGACAGTACTACCGGGGAGCTGTTTTTT
CDR3aa: CASSRDSTTGELFF

abundance: .
v_gene: TRBV7-9
j_gene: TRBJ2-3
d_gene: TRBD1
CDR3nt: TGTGCCAGCAGCTTGACAGGGGTGGATACGCAGTATTTT
CDR3aa: CASSLTGVDTQYF

abundance: .
v_gene: TRBV30
j_gene: TRBJ1-5
d_gene: .
CDR3nt: TGTGCCTGGAGAGGGGCGGGAAGCAATCAGCCCCAGCATTTT
CDR3aa: CAWRGAGSNQPQHF

abundance: .
v_gene: TRBV18
j_gene: TRBJ2-1
d_gene: .
CDR3nt: TGTGCCAGCTCACCACCATCCAGCGACAATGAGCAGTTCTTC
CDR3aa: CASSPPSSDNEQFF

abundance: .
v_gene: TRBV5-1
j_gene: TRBJ2-2
d_gene: .
CDR3nt: TGCGCCAGCAGCTTGGGCGGACAAGTCACCGGGGAGCTGTTTTTT
CDR3aa: CASSLGGQVTGELFF

abundance: .
v_gene: TRBV6-9
j_gene: TRBJ1-5
d_gene: .
CDR3nt: TGTGCCAGCCTAGGGGATCAGCCCCAGCATTTT
CDR3aa: CASLGDQPQHF

abundance: .
v_gene: TRBV6-5
j_gene: TRBJ2-5
d_gene: TRBD2
CDR3nt: TGTGCCAGCAGTTACTCGATGGGACTAGCTAGAGAGACCCAGTACTTC
CDR3aa: CASSYSMGLARETQYF

abundance: .
v_gene: TRBV7-2
j_gene: TRBJ2-5
d_gene: .
CDR3nt: TGTGCCAGCAGCCAAGGGACGGTACAAGAGACCCAGTACTTC
CDR3aa: CASSQGTVQETQYF

abundance: once
v_gene: TRBV11-2
j_gene: TRBJ2-5
d_gene: .
CDR3nt: TGTGCCAGCAGCTTAGGGTTCCAAGAGACCCAGTACTTC
CDR3aa: CASSLGFQETQYF

abundance: once
v_gene: TRBV5-1
j_gene: TRBJ2-3
d_gene: TRBD1
CDR3nt: TGCGCCAGCAGCTTGGGACAGGGGGGAGATACGCAGTATTTT
CDR3aa: CASSLGQGGDTQYF

abundance: .
v_gene: TRBV2
j_gene: TRBJ2-7
d_gene: .
CDR3nt: TGTGCCAGCAGTTTCGTGGCTAGCTCCTACGAGCAGTACTTC
CDR3aa: CASSFVASSYEQYF

abundance: .
v_gene: TRBV5-8
j_gene: TRBJ2-2
d_gene: .
CDR3nt: TGTGCCAGCAGCTTGGACGTGTTTTCCGGGGAGCTGTTTTTT
CDR3aa: CASSLDVFSGELFF

abundance: .
v_gene: TRBV21-1
j_gene: TRBJ2-5
d_gene: .
CDR3nt: TGTGCCAGCAGCAAAACGACTAGCGGGATAGAGACCCAGTACTTC
CDR3aa: CASSKTTSGIETQYF

abundance: .
v_gene: TRBV6-6
j_gene: TRBJ1-3
d_gene: .
CDR3nt: TGTGCCAGCAGATCTACCGGTAACACCATATATTTT
CDR3aa: CASRSTGNTIYF

abundance: .
v_gene: TRBV19
j_gene: TRBJ1-1
d_gene: .
CDR3nt: TGTGCCAGTAGTATAGCGTGGGTCATGAACACTGAAGCTTTCTTT
CDR3aa: CASSIAWVMNTEAFF

abundance: .
v_gene: TRBV10-3
j_gene: TRBJ2-7
d_gene: .
CDR3nt: TGTGCCATCAGTGTCGACGCAGATTCCTACGAGCAGTACTTC
CDR3aa: CAISVDADSYEQYF